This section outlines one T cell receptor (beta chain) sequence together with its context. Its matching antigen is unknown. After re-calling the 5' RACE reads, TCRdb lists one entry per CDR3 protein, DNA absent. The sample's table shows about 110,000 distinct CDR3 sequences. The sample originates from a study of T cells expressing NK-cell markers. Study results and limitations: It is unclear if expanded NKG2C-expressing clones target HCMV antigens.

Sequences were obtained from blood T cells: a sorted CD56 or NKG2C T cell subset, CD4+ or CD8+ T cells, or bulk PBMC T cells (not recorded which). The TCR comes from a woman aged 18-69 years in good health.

Here the CDR3 reads CASSSPGQTSTDTQYF. The J gene is TRBJ2-3, the V gene TRBV12-3 or TRBV12-4; TCRdb's D gene call, TRBD1, goes unchecked for lack of DNA. CDR3 length: 16 amino acids.